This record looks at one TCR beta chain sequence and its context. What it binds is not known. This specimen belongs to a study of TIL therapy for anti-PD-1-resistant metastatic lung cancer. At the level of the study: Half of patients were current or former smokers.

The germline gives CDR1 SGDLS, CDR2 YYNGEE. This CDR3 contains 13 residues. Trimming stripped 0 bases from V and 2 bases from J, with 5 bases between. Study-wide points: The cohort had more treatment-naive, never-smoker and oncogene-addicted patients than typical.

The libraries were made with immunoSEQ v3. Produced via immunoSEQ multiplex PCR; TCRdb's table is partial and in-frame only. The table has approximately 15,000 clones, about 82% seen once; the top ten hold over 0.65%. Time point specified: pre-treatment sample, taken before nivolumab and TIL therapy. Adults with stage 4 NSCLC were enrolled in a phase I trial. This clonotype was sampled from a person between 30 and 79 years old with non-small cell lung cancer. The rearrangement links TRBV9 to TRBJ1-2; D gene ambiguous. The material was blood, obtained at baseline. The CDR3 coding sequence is TGTGCCAGCAGCGTAGACAACAACTATGGCTACACCTTC. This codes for CASSVDNNYGYTF.